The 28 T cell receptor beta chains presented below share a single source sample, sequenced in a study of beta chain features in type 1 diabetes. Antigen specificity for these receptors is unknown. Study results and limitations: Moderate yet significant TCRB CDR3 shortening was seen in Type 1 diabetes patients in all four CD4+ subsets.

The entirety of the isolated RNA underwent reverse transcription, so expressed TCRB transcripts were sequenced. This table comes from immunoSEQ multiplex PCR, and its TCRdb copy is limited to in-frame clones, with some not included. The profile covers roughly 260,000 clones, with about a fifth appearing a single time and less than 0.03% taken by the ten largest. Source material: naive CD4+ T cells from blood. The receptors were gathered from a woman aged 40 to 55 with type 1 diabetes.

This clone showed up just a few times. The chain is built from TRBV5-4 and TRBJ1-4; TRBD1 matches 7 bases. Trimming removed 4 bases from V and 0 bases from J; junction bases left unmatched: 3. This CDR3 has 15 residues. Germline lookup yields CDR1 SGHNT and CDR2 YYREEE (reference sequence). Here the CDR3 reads CASSGGQTTNEKLFF. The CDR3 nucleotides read TGTGCCAGCAGCGGGGGACAGACAACTAATGAAAAACTGTTTTTT.

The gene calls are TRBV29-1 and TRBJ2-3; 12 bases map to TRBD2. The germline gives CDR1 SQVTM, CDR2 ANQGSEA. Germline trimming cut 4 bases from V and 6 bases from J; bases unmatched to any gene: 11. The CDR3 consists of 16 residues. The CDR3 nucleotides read TGCAGCGTTGGAGAACGGACTAGCGGGGTTGGGGATACGCAGTATTTT. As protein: CSVGERTSGVGDTQYF.

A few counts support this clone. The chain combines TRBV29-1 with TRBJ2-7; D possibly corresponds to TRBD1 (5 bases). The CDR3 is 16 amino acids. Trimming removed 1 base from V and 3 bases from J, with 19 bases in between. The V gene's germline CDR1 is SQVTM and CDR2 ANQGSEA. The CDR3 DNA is TGCAGCGTTGAAGCTCTTCGATCCCCTAGGGGCTACGAGCAGTACTTC. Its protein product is CSVEALRSPRGYEQYF.

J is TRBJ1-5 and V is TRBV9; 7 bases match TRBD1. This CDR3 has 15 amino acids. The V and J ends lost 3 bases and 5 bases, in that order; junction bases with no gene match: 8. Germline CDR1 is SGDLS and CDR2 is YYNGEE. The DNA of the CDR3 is TGTGCCAGCAGCGGGGGGGACAGACTATATCAGCCCCAGCATTTT. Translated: CASSGGDRLYQPQHF.

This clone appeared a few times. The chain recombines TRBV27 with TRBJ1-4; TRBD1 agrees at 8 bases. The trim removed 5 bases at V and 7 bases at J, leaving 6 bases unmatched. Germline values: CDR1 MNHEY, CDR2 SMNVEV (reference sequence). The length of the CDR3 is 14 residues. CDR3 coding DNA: TGTGCCAGCAGTCCCAGGGGGCTCGGTGAAAAACTGTTTTTT. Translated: CASSPRGLGEKLFF.

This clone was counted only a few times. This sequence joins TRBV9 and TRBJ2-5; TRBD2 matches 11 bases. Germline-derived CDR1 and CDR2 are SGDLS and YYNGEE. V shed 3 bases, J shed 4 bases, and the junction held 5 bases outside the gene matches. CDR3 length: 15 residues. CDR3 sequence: CASSDRLAGPETQYF. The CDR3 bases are TGTGCCAGCAGCGACCGACTAGCGGGGCCAGAGACCCAGTACTTC.

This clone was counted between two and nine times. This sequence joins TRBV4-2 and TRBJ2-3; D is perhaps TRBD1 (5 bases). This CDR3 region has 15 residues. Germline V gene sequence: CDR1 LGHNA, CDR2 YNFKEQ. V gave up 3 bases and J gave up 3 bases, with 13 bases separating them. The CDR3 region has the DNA TGTGCCAGCAGCCAGCCACAGGATAAGACAGATACGCAGTATTTT. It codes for CASSQPQDKTDTQYF.

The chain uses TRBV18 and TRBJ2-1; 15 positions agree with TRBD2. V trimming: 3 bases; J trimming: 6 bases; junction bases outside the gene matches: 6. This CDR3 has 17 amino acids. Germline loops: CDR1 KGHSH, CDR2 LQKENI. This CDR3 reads CASSPRTSGGASNEQFF. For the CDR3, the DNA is TGTGCCAGCTCACCGAGGACTAGCGGGGGGGCATCCAATGAGCAGTTCTTC.

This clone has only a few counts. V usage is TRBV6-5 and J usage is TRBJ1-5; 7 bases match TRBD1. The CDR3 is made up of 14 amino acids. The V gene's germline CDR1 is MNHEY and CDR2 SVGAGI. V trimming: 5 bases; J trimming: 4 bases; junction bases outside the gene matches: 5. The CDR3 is CASSQTGSNQPQHF. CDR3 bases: TGTGCCAGCAGTCAGACAGGGTCGAATCAGCCCCAGCATTTT.

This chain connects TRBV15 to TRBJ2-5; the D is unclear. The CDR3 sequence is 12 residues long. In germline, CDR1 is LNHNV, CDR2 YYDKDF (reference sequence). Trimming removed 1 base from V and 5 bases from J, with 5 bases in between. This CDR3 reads CATSRVGETQYF. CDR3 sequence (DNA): TGTGCCACCAGCAGAGTCGGGGAGACCCAGTACTTC. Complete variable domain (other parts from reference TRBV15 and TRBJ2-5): DAMVIQNPRYQVTQFGKPVTLSCSQTLNHNVMYWYQQKSSQAPKLLFHYYDKDFNNEADTPDNFQSRRPNTSFCFLDIRSPGLGDTAMYLCATSRVGETQYFGPGTRLLVL.

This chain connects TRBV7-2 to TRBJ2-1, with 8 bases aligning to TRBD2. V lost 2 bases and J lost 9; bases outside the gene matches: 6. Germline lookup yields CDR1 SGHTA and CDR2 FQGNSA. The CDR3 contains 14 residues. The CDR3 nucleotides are TGTGCCAGCAGCTTACCCCGGGGGGGCAGTGAGCAGTTCTTC. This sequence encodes CASSLPRGGSEQFF. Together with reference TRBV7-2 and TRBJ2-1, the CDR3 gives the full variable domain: GAGVSQSPSNKVTEKGKDVELRCDPISGHTALYWYRQSLGQGLEFLIYFQGNSAPDKSGLPSDRFSAERTGGSVSTLTIQRTQQEDSAVYLCASSLPRGGSEQFFGPGTRLTVL.

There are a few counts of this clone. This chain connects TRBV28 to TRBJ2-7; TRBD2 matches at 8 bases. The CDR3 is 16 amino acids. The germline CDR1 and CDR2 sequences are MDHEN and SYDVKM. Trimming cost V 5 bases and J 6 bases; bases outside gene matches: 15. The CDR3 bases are TGTGCCAGCAGTCCGCCGGCAGCCCCCCGGGAGGGCGAGCAGTACTTC. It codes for CASSPPAAPREGEQYF.

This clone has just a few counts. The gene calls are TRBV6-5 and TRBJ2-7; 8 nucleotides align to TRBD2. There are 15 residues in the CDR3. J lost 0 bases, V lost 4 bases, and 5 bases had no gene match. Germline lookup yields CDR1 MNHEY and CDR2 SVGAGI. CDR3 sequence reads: CASSSGLGASYEQYF. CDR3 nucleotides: TGTGCCAGCAGTTCGGGACTAGGAGCCTCCTACGAGCAGTACTTC.

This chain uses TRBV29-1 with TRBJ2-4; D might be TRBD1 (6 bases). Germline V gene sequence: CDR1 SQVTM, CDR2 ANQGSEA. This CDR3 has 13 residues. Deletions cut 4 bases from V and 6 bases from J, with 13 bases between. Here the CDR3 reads CSVVREGGNIQYF. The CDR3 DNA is TGCAGCGTTGTTAGGGAAGGGGGAAACATTCAGTACTTC. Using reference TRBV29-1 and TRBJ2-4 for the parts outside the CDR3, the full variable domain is SAVISQKPSRDICQRGTSLTIQCQVDSQVTMMFWYRQQPGQSLTLIATANQGSEATYESGFVIDKFPISRPNLTFSTLTVSNMSPEDSSIYLCSVVREGGNIQYFGAGTRLSVL.

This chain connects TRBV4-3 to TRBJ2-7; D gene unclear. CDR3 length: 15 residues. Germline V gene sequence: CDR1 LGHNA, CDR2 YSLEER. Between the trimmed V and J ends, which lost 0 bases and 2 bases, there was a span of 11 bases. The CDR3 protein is CASSQELRVTYEQYF. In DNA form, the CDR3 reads TGCGCCAGCAGCCAAGAGTTACGGGTAACCTACGAGCAGTACTTC.

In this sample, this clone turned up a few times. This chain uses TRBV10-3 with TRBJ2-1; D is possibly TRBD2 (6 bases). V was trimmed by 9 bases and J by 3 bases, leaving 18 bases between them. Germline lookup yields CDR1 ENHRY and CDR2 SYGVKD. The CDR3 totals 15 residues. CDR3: CAMSGRGGDYNEQFF. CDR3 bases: TGTGCCATGTCTGGAAGAGGAGGGGACTACAATGAGCAGTTCTTC.

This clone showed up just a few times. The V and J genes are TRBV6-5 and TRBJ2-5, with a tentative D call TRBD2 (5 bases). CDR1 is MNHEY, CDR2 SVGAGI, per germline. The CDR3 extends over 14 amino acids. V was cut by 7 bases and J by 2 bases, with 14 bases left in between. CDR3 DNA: TGTGCCAGCACGGGTCTCGGGGTGCAAGAGACCCAGTACTTC. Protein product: CASTGLGVQETQYF.

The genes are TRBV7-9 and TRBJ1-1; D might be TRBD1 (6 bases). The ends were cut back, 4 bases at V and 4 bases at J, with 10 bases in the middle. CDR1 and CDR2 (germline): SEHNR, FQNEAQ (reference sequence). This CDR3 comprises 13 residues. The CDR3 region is CASSWPGVTEAFF. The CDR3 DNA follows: TGTGCCAGCAGCTGGCCAGGGGTCACTGAAGCTTTCTTT.

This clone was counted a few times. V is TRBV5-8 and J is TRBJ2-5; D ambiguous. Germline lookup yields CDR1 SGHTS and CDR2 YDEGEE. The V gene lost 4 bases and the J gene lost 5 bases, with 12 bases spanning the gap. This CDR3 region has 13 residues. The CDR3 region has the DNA TGTGCCAGCAGCGGAGCCAGAAGGGAGACCCAGTACTTC. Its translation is CASSGARRETQYF.

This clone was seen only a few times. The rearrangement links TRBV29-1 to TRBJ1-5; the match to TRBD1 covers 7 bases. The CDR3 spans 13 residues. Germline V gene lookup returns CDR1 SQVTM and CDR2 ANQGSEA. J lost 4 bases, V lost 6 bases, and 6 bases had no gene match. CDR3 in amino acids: CSVLTGENQPQHF. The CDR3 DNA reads TGCAGCGTACTTACAGGGGAAAATCAGCCCCAGCATTTT.

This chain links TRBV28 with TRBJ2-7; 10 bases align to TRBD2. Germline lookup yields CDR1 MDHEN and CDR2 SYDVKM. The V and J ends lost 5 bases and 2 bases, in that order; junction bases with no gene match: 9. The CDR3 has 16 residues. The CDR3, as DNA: TGTGCCAGCAGTCACGCCGGGACTAGCGTAACCTACGAGCAGTACTTC. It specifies CASSHAGTSVTYEQYF.

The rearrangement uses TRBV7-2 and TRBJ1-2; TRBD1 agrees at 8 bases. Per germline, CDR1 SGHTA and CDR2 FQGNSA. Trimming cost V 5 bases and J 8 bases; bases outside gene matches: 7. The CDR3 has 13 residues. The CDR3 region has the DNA TGTGCCAGCAGCATTGGACAGGGTTGGGGCTACACCTTC. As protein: CASSIGQGWGYTF.

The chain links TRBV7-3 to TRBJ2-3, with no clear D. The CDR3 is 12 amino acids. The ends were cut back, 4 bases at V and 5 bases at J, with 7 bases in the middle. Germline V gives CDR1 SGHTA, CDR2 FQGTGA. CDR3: CASSSNGDTQYF. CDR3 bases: TGTGCCAGCAGCTCCAACGGAGATACGCAGTATTTT.

CDR3 DNA sequence: TGTGCCAGCAGTTCCGGGGGGGTGCGCCAAGAGACCCAGTACTTC. Protein: CASSSGGVRQETQYF. The chain uses TRBV11-2 and TRBJ2-5; 8 positions match TRBD2. The J segment lost 1 base and the V segment lost 6 bases, leaving 7 bases of the junction unmatched. Germline CDR1 SGHAT, CDR2 FQNNGV. The CDR3 has 15 residues.

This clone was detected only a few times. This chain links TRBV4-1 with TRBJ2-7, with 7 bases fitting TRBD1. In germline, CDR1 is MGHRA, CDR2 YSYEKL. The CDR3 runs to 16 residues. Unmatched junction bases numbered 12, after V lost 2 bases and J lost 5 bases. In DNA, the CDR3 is TGCGCCAGCAGCCAATTTCCCTCGGGACAGTGGAACGAGCAGTACTTC. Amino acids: CASSQFPSGQWNEQYF.

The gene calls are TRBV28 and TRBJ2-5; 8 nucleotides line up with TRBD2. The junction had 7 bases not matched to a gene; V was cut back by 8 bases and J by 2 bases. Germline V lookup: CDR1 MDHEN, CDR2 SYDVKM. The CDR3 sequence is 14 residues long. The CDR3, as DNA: TGTGCCAGCCAACAAGCGGGAGTACAAGAGACCCAGTACTTC. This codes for CASQQAGVQETQYF.

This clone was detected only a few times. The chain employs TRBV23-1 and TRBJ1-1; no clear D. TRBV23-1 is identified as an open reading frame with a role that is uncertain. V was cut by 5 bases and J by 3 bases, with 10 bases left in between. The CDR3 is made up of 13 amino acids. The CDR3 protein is CASSLDCYTEAFF. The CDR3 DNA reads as TGCGCCAGCAGTTTGGACTGTTACACTGAAGCTTTCTTT.

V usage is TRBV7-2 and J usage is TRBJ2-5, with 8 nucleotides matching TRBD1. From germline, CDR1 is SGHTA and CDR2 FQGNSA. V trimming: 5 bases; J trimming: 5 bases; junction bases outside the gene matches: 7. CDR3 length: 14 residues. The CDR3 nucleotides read TGTGCCAGCAGCCTCGACAGGGGAAGCGAGACCCAGTACTTC. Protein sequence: CASSLDRGSETQYF.